This T cell receptor (beta chain) emerged from a study of blood T cells in healthy people across ages. After removal of 3 bases from V and 5 bases from J, the junction contained 0 bases not matched to a gene. The germline CDR1 and CDR2 sequences are KGHSH and LQKENI. This CDR3 region has 13 residues. This clonotype was observed at least ten times. Each of the donors had roughly 10 milliliters of peripheral blood drawn into EDTA-treated Vacutainer tubes. A J-beta primer mix and a sample-barcoded 5' primer were used in a second PCR of about 7 to 11 cycles. From the 5' RACE reads, TCRdb called clonotypes with MiXCR, one entry per CDR3 protein. The sample has 590,000 or so distinct CDR3 sequences, about 30% seen once; the top ten hold 15% to 18%.

The receptor comes from a woman of 80 years or more in good health. Sequencing was carried out using blood. This chain uses TRBV18 with TRBJ2-5, with TRBD2 matching 10 bases. CDR3 DNA: TGTGCCAGCTCACCGGGACTAGCGGAGACCCAGTACTTC. Residues: CASSPGLAETQYF. Full variable domain (outside the CDR3, taken from reference TRBV18 and TRBJ2-5): NAGVMQNPRHLVRRRGQEARLRCSPMKGHSHVYWYRQLPEEGLKFMVYLQKENIIDESGMPKERFSAEFPKEGPSILRIQQVVRGDSAAYFCASSPGLAETQYFGPGTRLLVL.